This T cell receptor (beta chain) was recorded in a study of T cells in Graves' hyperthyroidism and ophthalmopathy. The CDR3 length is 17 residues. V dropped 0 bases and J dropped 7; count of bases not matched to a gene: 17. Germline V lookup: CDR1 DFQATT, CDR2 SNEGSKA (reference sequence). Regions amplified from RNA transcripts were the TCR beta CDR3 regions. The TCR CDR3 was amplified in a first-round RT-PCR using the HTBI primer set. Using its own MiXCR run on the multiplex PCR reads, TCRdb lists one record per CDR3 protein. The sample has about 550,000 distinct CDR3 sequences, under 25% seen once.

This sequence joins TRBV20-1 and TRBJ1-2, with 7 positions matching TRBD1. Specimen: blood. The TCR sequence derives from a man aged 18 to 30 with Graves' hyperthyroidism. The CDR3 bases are TGCAGTGCTAGAGACCGAACAGGGGAAAGGGTAGGACGTGGCTACACCTTC. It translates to CSARDRTGERVGRGYTF.